This T cell receptor (beta chain) was found in a study of tumor-infiltrating lymphocytes in primary liver carcinoma. Across the study: All patients, whether men or women, fell within 30 to 69 years of age.

There are 14 residues in the CDR3. Germline V gene lookup returns CDR1 SNHLY and CDR2 FYNNEI. Researchers generated TCR beta cDNA from about 500 ng of total RNA, relying on a constant-region primer. Libraries of TCR beta came from three nested multiplex PCR rounds with slightly modified ARM-PCR. Investigators reported that the first two PCR rounds, at 10 cycles each, used TRBV1-TRBV30 forward primers with a C-beta reverse primer. TCRdb used MiXCR to reprocess the multiplex PCR reads, holding one entry per CDR3 protein. This table has approximately 92,000 distinct CDR3 sequences, almost 70% appearing once. The tissue used was unsorted bulk material of 20-30 mg. RNA and DNA were co-extracted from it with the AllPrep DNA/RNA mini kit. Samples were taken from five separate regions (per tumor). Note on this clonotype: Sequence at one end of the junction differs from germline and may be a read error.

This receptor was identified in a woman in her sixties or seventies with primary liver carcinoma and hepatitis B virus infection. The V call is TRBV2, the J call TRBJ2-7; perhaps TRBD2 as D (6 bases). The sequencing input was liver tumor tissue from sampling region 5. Subset meaning: tumor region T5, tumor centre. Here the CDR3 reads CVSSEIGRRGGQYF. CDR3 DNA: TGTGTCAGCAGTGAGATAGGGAGGAGAGGCGGGCAGTACTTC.